This T cell receptor beta chain emerged from a study of OX40 agonist ivuxolimab in advanced cancers. The CDR3 loop spans 16 amino acids. Germline CDR1 and CDR2: SGDLS and YYNGEE. With 6 bases clipped from V and 0 bases from J, the junction kept 8 bases outside the gene matches. Produced via immunoSEQ multiplex PCR; TCRdb's table is partial and in-frame only. The sample holds some 46,000 clones, 86% seen once. This rearrangement joins TRBV9 to TRBJ2-2; 7 nucleotides match TRBD2. The specimen comprised CD4+ or CD8+ T cells sorted from blood, sampled in a trial of the OX40 agonist ivuxolimab. The origin of this receptor is an adult with an advanced solid tumor such as melanoma, head and neck, liver or kidney cancer. Here the CDR3 DNA reads TGTGCCAGCACAACCCCTGGACTAGCGAACACCGGGGAGCTGTTTTTT. Protein sequence: CASTTPGLANTGELFF.